The 13 T cell receptor beta chains reported below all come from one sample, sequenced in a study of blood T cells in healthy people across ages. The second PCR ran about 6 to 12 cycles with a sample-barcoded 5' primer and J-beta primers. Each CDR3 protein gets one entry after TCRdb re-called the 5' RACE reads with MiXCR. The table lists about 1.8 million distinct CDR3 sequences, roughly 50% of them singletons, with approximately 2.1% in the top ten. Material: blood. The receptors shown here come from a woman aged 40 to 55 in good health.

The genes are TRBV20-1 and TRBJ2-3; no reliable D call. V lost 4 bases to trimming and J lost 12 bases, with 17 bases between them. Germline V gene sequence: CDR1 DFQATT, CDR2 SNEGSKA (reference sequence). The CDR3 spans 12 residues. DNA of the CDR3: TGCAGTGCTAAATCTGGGTCCAGCCAACAGTATTTT. It translates to CSAKSGSSQQYF.

The chain combines TRBV27 with TRBJ2-5; 10 bases are shared with TRBD2. The V and J ends lost 6 bases and 3 bases, in that order; junction bases with no gene match: 10. From germline, CDR1 is MNHEY and CDR2 SMNVEV (reference sequence). The CDR3 spans 16 residues. CDR3 region: CASSPSGGDLEETQYF. CDR3 coding DNA: TGTGCCAGCAGCCCCAGCGGGGGGGATTTGGAAGAGACCCAGTACTTC.

The chain carries TRBV24-1 and TRBJ2-5, with 9 nucleotides matching TRBD1. CDR3 length equals 13 residues. Trimming cost V 7 bases and J 7 bases; bases outside gene matches: 6. Per germline, CDR1 KGHDR and CDR2 SFDVKD. The chain's CDR3 is CATSQDRGWTQYF. CDR3 bases: TGTGCCACCAGCCAGGACAGGGGTTGGACCCAGTACTTC.

The rearrangement links TRBV7-2 to TRBJ2-5; a weak D match, TRBD1 (6 bases). CDR3 size: 15 residues. Germline loops: CDR1 SGHTA, CDR2 FQGNSA. V shed 5 bases and J shed 1 base, with 14 bases lying between them. The CDR3 DNA reads as TGTGCCAGCAGCCAACTGGACAGTCGCCAAGAGACCCAGTACTTC. Residues: CASSQLDSRQETQYF. Supplemented by reference TRBV7-2 and TRBJ2-5, the full variable domain reads GAGVSQSPSNKVTEKGKDVELRCDPISGHTALYWYRQSLGQGLEFLIYFQGNSAPDKSGLPSDRFSAERTGGSVSTLTIQRTQQEDSAVYLCASSQLDSRQETQYFGPGTRLLVL.

The V and J genes are TRBV14 and TRBJ2-5; 8 positions agree with TRBD1. This CDR3 contains 16 residues. CDR1 and CDR2 (germline): SGHDN, FVKESK. V shed 0 bases, J shed 5 bases, and the junction held 8 bases outside the gene matches. The CDR3 nucleotides read TGTGCCAGCAGCCAAGAACGAGGGACAGGCTGGGAGACCCAGTACTTC. Translated: CASSQERGTGWETQYF. The full variable domain, its missing parts supplied by reference TRBV14 and TRBJ2-5, is EAGVTQFPSHSVIEKGQTVTLRCDPISGHDNLYWYRRVMGKEIKFLLHFVKESKQDESGMPNNRFLAERTGGTYSTLKVQPAELEDSGVYFCASSQERGTGWETQYFGPGTRLLVL.

The rearrangement uses TRBV2 and TRBJ2-3, with a tentative D call TRBD2 (5 bases). The V end lost 7 bases, the J end lost 5 bases, and 16 bases lay between the germline ends. Germline CDR1 SNHLY, CDR2 FYNNEI. The length of the CDR3 is 14 residues. The CDR3 loop is CASTLARGGDTQYF. CDR3 in DNA: TGTGCCAGCACTCTGGCTCGGGGTGGAGATACGCAGTATTTT.

This clonotype was seen only a few times. This chain joins TRBV29-1 and TRBJ2-3; 7 nucleotides line up with TRBD2. The V gene end was trimmed by 4 bases and the J gene end by 2 bases; junction bases not matched to a gene: 6. From germline, CDR1 is SQVTM and CDR2 ANQGSEA. The CDR3 is made up of 14 amino acids. The chain's CDR3 is CSVGQRGDTDTQYF. CDR3 bases: TGCAGCGTTGGCCAGCGGGGAGACACAGATACGCAGTATTTT.

The rearrangement links TRBV6-5 to TRBJ2-1, with 8 bases that match TRBD2. Unmatched junction bases numbered 4, after V lost 3 bases and J lost 0 bases. This CDR3 contains 16 residues. Germline V gene sequence: CDR1 MNHEY, CDR2 SVGAGI. CDR3: CASSYSGAPSYNEQFF. Here the CDR3 DNA reads TGTGCCAGCAGTTATAGCGGGGCGCCCTCCTACAATGAGCAGTTCTTC.

This clonotype was seen once. The chain uses TRBV7-9 and TRBJ2-3, with D perhaps TRBD2 (6 bases). V was cut by 3 bases and J by 3 bases, with 19 bases left in between. There are 17 residues in the CDR3. CDR1 is SEHNR, CDR2 FQNEAQ, per germline (reference sequence). CDR3 in amino acids: CASSLVNSGYFTDTQYF. The CDR3, as DNA: TGTGCCAGCAGCTTGGTTAATAGCGGATACTTTACAGATACGCAGTATTTT.

The chain joins TRBV27 to TRBJ2-7; D might be TRBD1 (6 bases). The CDR3 runs 15 residues. Trimming cost V 5 bases and J 0 bases, with 14 bases left between them. The V gene's germline CDR1 is MNHEY and CDR2 SMNVEV (reference sequence). The CDR3 protein is CASSPADRSSYEQYF. The CDR3, as DNA: TGTGCCAGCAGTCCCGCCGACAGGAGCTCCTACGAGCAGTACTTC.

The chain employs TRBV15 and TRBJ1-5; D perhaps matches TRBD1 (5 bases). Trimming took off 1 base at V and 11 bases at J, with 15 bases between the two ends. Germline V gene data show CDR1 as LNHNV and CDR2 as YYDKDF (reference sequence). This CDR3 region has 14 residues. CDR3 residues: CATSRVGQGLAQHF. In DNA form, the CDR3 reads TGTGCCACCAGCAGAGTGGGGCAGGGTCTAGCCCAGCATTTT.

This clonotype occurred a few times. The J gene is TRBJ2-1, the V gene TRBV2; perhaps TRBD2 as D (5 bases). The germline gives CDR1 SNHLY, CDR2 FYNNEI. Between the trimmed V and J ends, which lost 7 bases and 12 bases, there was a span of 28 bases. The CDR3 covers 16 residues. CDR3 region: CASTQAALPLALGQFF. DNA of the CDR3: TGTGCCAGCACCCAGGCGGCGTTACCTCTAGCCTTGGGGCAGTTCTTC.

This chain connects TRBV6-2 or TRBV6-3 to TRBJ2-1; D uncertain. CDR3 size: 13 residues. V lost 2 bases and J 4 bases, leaving 6 bases between the germline ends. Germline V gives CDR1 MNHEY, CDR2 SVGEGT. CDR3 residues: CASSYIGYNEQFF. The CDR3 nucleotides read TGTGCCAGCAGTTACATTGGGTACAATGAGCAGTTCTTC.